This TCR beta chain is drawn from a study of cytomegalovirus exposure and HLA in healthy donors. The study ran its PCR with 60 Vbeta and 13 Jbeta primers. Produced via immunoSEQ multiplex PCR; TCRdb's table is partial and in-frame only. The sample has roughly 170,000 clones; 77% are singletons. V lost 6 bases to trimming and J lost 7 bases; unmatched junction nucleotides: 5. The CDR3 runs 14 residues. From germline, CDR1 is WNHNN and CDR2 SYGVQD (reference sequence). The receptor comes from a woman in her twenties or thirties in good health and CMV-seropositive. Material for sequencing was PBMCs. This sequence joins TRBV10-1 and TRBJ2-2; 10 bases are shared with TRBD1. CDR3: CASRKGQGNGELFF. CDR3 DNA: TGCGCCAGCAGGAAGGGACAGGGGAACGGGGAGCTGTTTTTT.